The source of this T cell receptor beta chain is a study of brain metastases from non-small cell lung cancer. On this clone itself: Its antigen is still unknown.

Sequenced by immunoSEQ multiplex PCR; TCRdb stores in-frame clones only, minus some. Counted here are about 1,800 clones, approximately 81% occurring once; the ten biggest clones make up about a tenth. Study-level results: T-cell infiltration was lower in brain metastases than primaries (P < 0.001). TCR repertoires overlapped largely between brain metastases and matched primaries. T-cell clones appeared expanded in around 60% of brain metastases relative to matched primary tumors.

The CDR3 is 17 residues long. V shed 0 bases and J shed 6 bases, with 20 bases lying between them. Germline V gene lookup returns CDR1 LGHDT and CDR2 YNNKEL (reference sequence). Sequenced input: primary lung tumor tissue. The source is a donor at least 40 years old with non-small cell lung cancer. The rearrangement links TRBV3-1 (or the pseudogene TRBV3-2) to TRBJ1-1; no definite D call. The DNA of the CDR3 is TGTGCCAGCAGCCAAGACAATGGTAACGAACGGTCCGCTGAAGCTTTCTTT. The encoded protein is CASSQDNGNERSAEAFF.